These T cell receptor beta chains were read from a single sample in a study of blood T cell repertoires in COVID-19. The data were produced by immunoSEQ multiplex PCR, yet TCRdb's version contains in-frame clones alone and is incomplete. The sample includes about 320,000 clones, approximately 86% of them seen just once. The sequencing input was PBMCs or T cells enriched from blood (not recorded which). These receptors were collected from a woman younger than 35 who had recovered from COVID-19. Each CDR3 is given with its conserved first and last residue. The order of the fields is V gene, J gene, clone size, CDR3 protein. A row's size may be missing; if present it is once, few, many or a size class.

TRBV7-3,TRBJ1-1,-,CASSLNRGGTTEAFF
TRBV30,TRBJ1-2,-,CAWSPRRDSVYGYTF
TRBV9,TRBJ1-5,-,CASSPSWGGGNQPQHF
TRBV10-3,TRBJ2-1,-,CAISAGGRGSYNEQFF
TRBV6-4,TRBJ1-1,-,CASSYTEGTEAFF
TRBV7-9,TRBJ1-1,-,CASSLGLRLNTEAFF
TRBV19,TRBJ1-1,-,CASSMQGRGHTEAFF
TRBV27,-,once,CASSLRGQETQYF
TRBV25-1,TRBJ1-2,many,CASSFTGGAVEGYTF
TRBV14,TRBJ2-1,-,CASSHNAGRGWYNEQFF
TRBV6-5,TRBJ1-1,-,CATHRSGDTEAFF
TRBV30,TRBJ1-2,many,CAWSSDRDGNYGYTF
TRBV28,TRBJ2-7,-,CASSLPVLLGGADYEQYF
TRBV5-1,TRBJ1-1,-,CASSLFNQGNTEAFF
TRBV27,TRBJ2-1,-,CASSRDREPYNEQFF
TRBV29-1,TRBJ2-1,-,CSTLGLAGDNEQFF
TRBV9,TRBJ2-5,once,CASSATSAEETQYF
TRBV7-6,TRBJ1-1,-,CASSLGERNTEAFF
TRBV25-1,TRBJ2-7,-,CASTLQGTQYF
TRBV19,TRBJ1-5,-,CASSIRTGHNQPQHF
TRBV28,TRBJ2-3,once,CASSLRSSSGDTQYF
TRBV5-1,TRBJ1-1,-,CASSLQGRRSAFF